A single sample gave rise to the 17 T cell receptor beta chains below, sequenced in a study of blood T cell repertoires in COVID-19. TCRdb's copy holds only in-frame clones and misses some; the assay was immunoSEQ multiplex PCR. The table lists about 160,000 clones, 81% of them singletons, with 11% in the top ten. What was sequenced was peripheral blood. These receptors originate from a man between 60 and 75 years old with active or convalescent COVID-19.

J is TRBJ2-3 and V is TRBV3-1 (or the pseudogene TRBV3-2); weak D call: TRBD1 (6 bases). The CDR3 has 14 amino acids. Germline lookup yields CDR1 LGHDT and CDR2 YNNKEL (reference sequence). V gave up 3 bases and J gave up 4 bases, with 11 bases separating them. The CDR3 here is CASSQDRNPDTQYF. The DNA of the CDR3 is TGTGCCAGCAGCCAGGACAGAAATCCAGATACGCAGTATTTT.

The chain joins TRBV6-5 to TRBJ1-2; the match to TRBD1 covers 8 bases. J was trimmed by 7 bases and V by 6 bases; bases with no gene match: 10. CDR1 is MNHEY, CDR2 SVGAGI, per germline. The CDR3 runs 14 residues. The CDR3 here is CASREGQARGGYTF. CDR3 DNA: TGTGCCAGCAGGGAGGGACAGGCTCGGGGTGGCTACACCTTC.

The CDR3 protein is CASSLYRDMTEAFF. The CDR3 DNA reads as TGTGCCAGCAGCTTGTACAGGGATATGACTGAAGCTTTCTTT. This rearrangement joins TRBV3-1 (or the pseudogene TRBV3-2) to TRBJ1-1; the D gene is possibly TRBD1 (6 bases). The CDR3 sequence is 14 residues long. Germline V lookup: CDR1 LGHDT, CDR2 YNNKEL (reference sequence). The V end was cut by 5 bases, the J end by 5 bases, with 15 bases between.

V gene TRBV3-1 (or the pseudogene TRBV3-2) combines with J gene TRBJ1-2, with 9 bases fitting TRBD1. The J segment lost 1 base and the V segment lost 6 bases, leaving 12 bases of the junction unmatched. The CDR3 has 17 amino acids. Germline-derived CDR1 and CDR2 are LGHDT and YNNKEL (reference sequence). The CDR3 DNA reads as TGTGCCAGCAGGACTACGGACAGGGGCCCTAATAACTATGGCTACACCTTC. Its translation: CASRTTDRGPNNYGYTF.

The CDR3 reads CASRSGLAKNIQYF. The DNA for the CDR3 is TGTGCCAGCAGGTCAGGGTTGGCCAAAAACATTCAGTACTTC. The chain combines TRBV2 with TRBJ2-4, with a weak D call TRBD1 (5 bases). The CDR3 has 14 residues. V lost 6 bases to trimming and J lost 1 base, with 10 bases between them. Looked up from germline, CDR1 is SNHLY and CDR2 is FYNNEI.

The chain couples TRBV6-6 to TRBJ1-1; D might be TRBD1 (6 bases). The germline gives CDR1 MNHNY, CDR2 SVGAGI (reference sequence). V was clipped by 6 bases and J by 5 bases, with 25 bases between them. The CDR3 totals 17 residues. CDR3 DNA: TGTGCCAGCAGCCGAGGTAGGGGGGGATTAATCGGGACTGAAGCTTTCTTT. Protein: CASSRGRGGLIGTEAFF.

The chain carries TRBV27 and TRBJ1-6; D perhaps matches TRBD1 (6 bases). V lost 5 bases and J 6 bases, leaving 17 bases between the germline ends. The CDR3 sequence is 16 residues long. Looked up from germline, CDR1 is MNHEY and CDR2 is SMNVEV (reference sequence). This CDR3 reads CASSPNVGQINSPLHF. Here the CDR3 DNA reads TGTGCCAGCAGTCCCAACGTGGGACAAATTAATTCACCCCTCCACTTT.

This clone has more than one count but fewer than ten. The chain carries TRBV19 and TRBJ1-5; the D gene is possibly TRBD1 (5 bases). V dropped 3 bases and J dropped 1 base, with 13 bases sitting between them. CDR1 and CDR2 from the germline V gene are LNHDA and SQIVND (reference sequence). This CDR3 comprises 16 residues. CDR3 DNA sequence: TGTGCCAGTAGTATGGGGTATGGGGCGAGCAATCAGCCCCAGCATTTT. This sequence encodes CASSMGYGASNQPQHF.

The gene calls are TRBV2 and TRBJ2-1, with 9 bases identical to TRBD2. The trim removed 11 bases at V and 9 bases at J, leaving 14 bases unmatched. CDR1 is SNHLY, CDR2 FYNNEI, per germline. This CDR3 comprises 14 residues. The CDR3 protein is CAYSPDSGSSEQFF. The CDR3 DNA is TGTGCCTATTCCCCGGATAGCGGGAGTAGTGAGCAGTTCTTC. Looking up the rest from reference TRBV2 and TRBJ2-1 gives the full variable domain: EPEVTQTPSHQVTQMGQEVILRCVPISNHLYFYWYRQILGQKVEFLVSFYNNEISEKSEIFDDQFSVERPDGSNFTLKIRSTKLEDSAMYFCAYSPDSGSSEQFFGPGTRLTVL.

V and J are TRBV7-2 and TRBJ2-7, with unresolved D. CDR1 is SGHTA, CDR2 FQGNSA, per germline. The V and J ends lost 1 base and 3 bases respectively, with 4 bases between them. The CDR3 runs 12 residues. CDR3 in amino acids: CASSLEYYEQYF. Written as DNA, the CDR3 is TGTGCCAGCAGCTTAGAATACTACGAGCAGTACTTC.

The chain carries TRBV28 and TRBJ1-3; D call uncertain. Looked up from germline, CDR1 is MDHEN and CDR2 is SYDVKM. CDR3 length: 15 residues. Trimming took off 2 bases at V and 1 base at J, with 9 bases between the two ends. Here the CDR3 reads CASSLLTGSGNTIYF. The CDR3 nucleotides read TGTGCCAGCAGTTTACTTACGGGGTCTGGAAACACCATATATTTT.

The J gene is TRBJ2-2, the V gene TRBV14; TRBD1 aligns across 8 bases. The CDR3 has 14 amino acids. The ends lost 4 bases at V and 7 bases at J; junction bases unmatched: 5. Germline CDR1 and CDR2: SGHDN and FVKESK. CDR3: CASSPDRGGGELFF. CDR3 DNA: TGTGCCAGCAGCCCAGACAGGGGCGGCGGGGAGCTGTTTTTT.

The genes are TRBV30 and TRBJ1-2; 7 bases are a match to TRBD1. V trimming: 2 bases; J trimming: 6 bases; junction bases outside the gene matches: 9. The germline V gene encodes CDR1 GTSNPN and CDR2 SVGIG (reference sequence). This CDR3 contains 14 residues. CDR3 nucleotide sequence: TGTGCCTGGAGTACCCGGTCAGGGGGTAATGGCTACACCTTC. This translates into CAWSTRSGGNGYTF.

This clone has a single count. J is TRBJ1-1 and V is TRBV7-2; D remains ambiguous. The CDR3 extends over 13 amino acids. Trimming took 1 base from V and 14 from J, leaving 17 bases between them. Germline V gives CDR1 SGHTA, CDR2 FQGNSA. DNA for the CDR3: TGTGCCAGCAGCTTAGGAGCTCAGGAACGAACGTTCTTT. This sequence encodes CASSLGAQERTFF. Variable domain in full (rest from reference TRBV7-2 and TRBJ1-1): GAGVSQSPSNKVTEKGKDVELRCDPISGHTALYWYRQSLGQGLEFLIYFQGNSAPDKSGLPSDRFSAERTGGSVSTLTIQRTQQEDSAVYLCASSLGAQERTFFGQGTRLTVV.

This clone was seen only a few times. This chain connects TRBV5-5 to TRBJ2-7; D ambiguous. V dropped 0 bases and J dropped 7 bases, with 8 bases sitting between them. Germline CDR1 is SGHKS and CDR2 is YYEKEE (reference sequence). The CDR3 totals 12 residues. The CDR3 is CASSLVPREQYF. CDR3 sequence (DNA): TGTGCCAGCAGCTTGGTTCCTCGGGAGCAGTACTTC.

The J gene is TRBJ1-5, the V gene TRBV6-6, with no clear D. Trimming removed 2 bases at V and 5 bases at J, with 4 bases between. Germline assignment: CDR1 MNHNY and CDR2 SVGAGI (reference sequence). The CDR3 is 12 amino acids. As DNA, the CDR3 is TGTGCCAGCAGTTACCCAGATCAGCCCCAGCATTTT. This translates into CASSYPDQPQHF.

This clone was counted only a few times. The chain links TRBV25-1 to TRBJ1-1; D gene unclear. CDR1 MGHDK and CDR2 SYGVNS come from the germline V gene. Trimming left V 7 bases short and J 3 bases short, with 12 bases between. This CDR3 is built from 13 residues. Written as DNA, the CDR3 is TGTGCCAGCACGATAGGGAGTTACACTGAAGCTTTCTTT. It codes for CASTIGSYTEAFF.